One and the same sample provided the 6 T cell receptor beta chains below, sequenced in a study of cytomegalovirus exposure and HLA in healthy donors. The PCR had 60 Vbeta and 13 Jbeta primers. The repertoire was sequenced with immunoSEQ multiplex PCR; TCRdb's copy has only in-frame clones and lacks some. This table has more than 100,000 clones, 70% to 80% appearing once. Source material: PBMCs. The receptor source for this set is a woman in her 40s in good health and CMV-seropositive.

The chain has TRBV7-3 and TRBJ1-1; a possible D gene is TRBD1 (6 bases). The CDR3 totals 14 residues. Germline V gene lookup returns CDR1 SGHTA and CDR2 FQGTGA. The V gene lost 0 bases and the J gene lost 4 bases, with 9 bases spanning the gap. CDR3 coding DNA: TGTGCCAGCAGCTTAACAGCAGGGGCCACTGAAGCTTTCTTT. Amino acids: CASSLTAGATEAFF.

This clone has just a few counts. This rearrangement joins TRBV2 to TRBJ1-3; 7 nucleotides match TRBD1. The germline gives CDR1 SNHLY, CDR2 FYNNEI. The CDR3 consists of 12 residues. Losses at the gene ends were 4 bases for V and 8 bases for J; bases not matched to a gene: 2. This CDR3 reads CASSGDSYTIYF. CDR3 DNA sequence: TGTGCCAGCAGTGGGGACAGCTACACCATATATTTT.

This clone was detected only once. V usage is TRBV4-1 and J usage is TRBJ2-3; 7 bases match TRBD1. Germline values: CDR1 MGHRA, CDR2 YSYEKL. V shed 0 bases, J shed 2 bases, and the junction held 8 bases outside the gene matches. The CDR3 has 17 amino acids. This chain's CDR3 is CASSQDPSRGLTDTQYF. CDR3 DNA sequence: TGCGCCAGCAGCCAAGATCCAAGTAGGGGGCTCACAGATACGCAGTATTTT.

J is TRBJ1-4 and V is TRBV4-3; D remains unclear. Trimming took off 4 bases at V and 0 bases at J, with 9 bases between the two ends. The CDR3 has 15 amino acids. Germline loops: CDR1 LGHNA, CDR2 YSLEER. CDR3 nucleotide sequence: TGCGCCAGCAGCCCCCGAGCTACAACTAATGAAAAACTGTTTTTT. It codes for CASSPRATTNEKLFF.

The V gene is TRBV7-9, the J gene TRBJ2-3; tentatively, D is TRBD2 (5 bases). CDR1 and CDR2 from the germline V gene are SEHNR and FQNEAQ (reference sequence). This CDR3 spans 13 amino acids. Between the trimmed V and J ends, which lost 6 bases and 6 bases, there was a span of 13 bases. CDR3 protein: CASRPEGTDTQYF. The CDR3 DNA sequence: TGTGCCAGCAGGCCAGAGGGTACCGATACGCAGTATTTT.

The CDR3 DNA reads TGTGCCAGCAGCCCCACCCCTCTCGGGACAGGCACAGATACGCAGTATTTT. It codes for CASSPTPLGTGTDTQYF. V usage is TRBV7-6 and J usage is TRBJ2-3; the match to TRBD1 covers 7 bases. From germline, CDR1 is SGHVS and CDR2 FNYEAQ. V lost 5 bases to trimming and J lost 1 base; unmatched junction nucleotides: 12. This CDR3 has 17 residues.